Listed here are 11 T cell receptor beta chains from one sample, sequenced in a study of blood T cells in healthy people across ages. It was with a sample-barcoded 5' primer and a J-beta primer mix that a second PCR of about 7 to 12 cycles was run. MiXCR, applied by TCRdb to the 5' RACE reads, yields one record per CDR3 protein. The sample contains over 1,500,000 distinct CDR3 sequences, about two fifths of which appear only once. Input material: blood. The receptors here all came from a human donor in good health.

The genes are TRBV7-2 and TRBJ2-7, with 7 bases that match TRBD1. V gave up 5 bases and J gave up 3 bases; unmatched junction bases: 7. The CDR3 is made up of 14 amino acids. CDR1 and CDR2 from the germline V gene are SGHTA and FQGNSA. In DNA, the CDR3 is TGTGCCAGCAGCGCCACGGGACAGATCTACGAGCAGTACTTC. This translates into CASSATGQIYEQYF.

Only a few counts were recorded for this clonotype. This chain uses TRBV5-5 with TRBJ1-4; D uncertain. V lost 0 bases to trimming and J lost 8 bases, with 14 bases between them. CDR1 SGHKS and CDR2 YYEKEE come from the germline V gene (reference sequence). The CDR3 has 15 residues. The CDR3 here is CASSLGWQVGEKLFF. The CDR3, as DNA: TGTGCCAGCAGCTTGGGGTGGCAGGTGGGAGAAAAACTGTTTTTT.

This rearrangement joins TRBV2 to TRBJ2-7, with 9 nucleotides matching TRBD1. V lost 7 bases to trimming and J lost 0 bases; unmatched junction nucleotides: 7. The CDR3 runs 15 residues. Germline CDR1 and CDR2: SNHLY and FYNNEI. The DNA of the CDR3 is TGTGCCAGCACAGCGGACAGGGGTAGCTCCTACGAGCAGTACTTC. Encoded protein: CASTADRGSSYEQYF.

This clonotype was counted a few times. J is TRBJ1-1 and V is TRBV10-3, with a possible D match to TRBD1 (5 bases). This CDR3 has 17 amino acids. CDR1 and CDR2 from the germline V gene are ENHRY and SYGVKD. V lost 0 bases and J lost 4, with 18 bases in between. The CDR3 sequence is CAISESGWEGTGTEAFF. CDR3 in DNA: TGTGCCATCAGTGAGTCTGGATGGGAGGGGACGGGCACTGAAGCTTTCTTT.

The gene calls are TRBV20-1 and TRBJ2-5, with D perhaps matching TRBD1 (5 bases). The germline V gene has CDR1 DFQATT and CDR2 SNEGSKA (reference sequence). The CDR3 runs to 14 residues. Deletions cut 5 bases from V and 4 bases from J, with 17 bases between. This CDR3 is CSALPGLSGETQYF. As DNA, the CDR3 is TGCAGTGCTCTTCCAGGGCTCTCGGGAGAGACCCAGTACTTC.

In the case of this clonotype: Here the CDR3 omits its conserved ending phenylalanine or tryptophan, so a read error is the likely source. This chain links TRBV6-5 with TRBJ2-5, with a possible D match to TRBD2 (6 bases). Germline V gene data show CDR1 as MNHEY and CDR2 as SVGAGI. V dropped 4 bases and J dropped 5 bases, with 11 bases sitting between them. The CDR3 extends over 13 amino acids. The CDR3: CASSSTGGETQYL. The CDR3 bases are TGTGCCAGCAGTTCCACAGGAGGGGAGACCCAGTACCTC.

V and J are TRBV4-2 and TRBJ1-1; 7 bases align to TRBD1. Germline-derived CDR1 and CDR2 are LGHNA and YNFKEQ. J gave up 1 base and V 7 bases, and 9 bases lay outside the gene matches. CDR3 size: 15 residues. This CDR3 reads CASTQGGAGNTEAFF. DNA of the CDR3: TGTGCCAGCACCCAGGGGGGGGCTGGGAACACTGAAGCTTTCTTT.

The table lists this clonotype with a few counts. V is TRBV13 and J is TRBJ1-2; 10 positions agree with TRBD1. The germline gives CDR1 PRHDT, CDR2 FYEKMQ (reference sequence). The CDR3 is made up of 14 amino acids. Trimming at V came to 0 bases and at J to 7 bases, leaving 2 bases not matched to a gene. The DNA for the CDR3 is TGTGCCAGCAGCTTAGGGGACAGGGGGTCTGGCTACACCTTC. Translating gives CASSLGDRGSGYTF.

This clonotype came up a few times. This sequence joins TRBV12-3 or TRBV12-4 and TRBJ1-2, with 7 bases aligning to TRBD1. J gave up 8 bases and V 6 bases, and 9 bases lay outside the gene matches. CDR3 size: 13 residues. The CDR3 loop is CASSHQGGSGYTF. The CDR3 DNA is TGTGCCAGCAGCCATCAGGGGGGAAGCGGCTACACCTTC.

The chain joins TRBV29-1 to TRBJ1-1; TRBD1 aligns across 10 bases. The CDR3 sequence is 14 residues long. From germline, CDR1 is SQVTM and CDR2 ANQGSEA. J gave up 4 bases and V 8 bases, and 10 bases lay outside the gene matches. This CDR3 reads CSTRQGALSTEAFF. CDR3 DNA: TGCAGCACCCGACAGGGGGCTTTGAGCACTGAAGCTTTCTTT.

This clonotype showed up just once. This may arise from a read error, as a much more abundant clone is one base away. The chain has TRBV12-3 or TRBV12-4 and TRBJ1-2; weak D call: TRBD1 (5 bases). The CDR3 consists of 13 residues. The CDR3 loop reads CASRAGTPYGCTF. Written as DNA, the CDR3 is TGTGCCAGCAGAGCCGGGACTCCTTATGGCTGCACCTTC.